One sample yielded the 4 T cell receptor beta chains listed below, sequenced in a study of cytotoxic CD8 clonotypes in ibrutinib-treated CLL. Only in-frame clones appear in the TCRdb table, and some are missing; sequencing was by immunoSEQ multiplex PCR. Found here are 120,000 to 150,000 clones, approximately 90% of them singletons; the top ten hold under 14%. This sample comprised PBMCs, obtained after 12 months of ibrutinib treatment. These TCRs come from a human donor with chronic lymphocytic leukemia.

The chain links TRBV7-6 to TRBJ1-1; D gene uncertain. CDR1 SGHVS and CDR2 FNYEAQ come from the germline V gene. This CDR3 spans 12 amino acids. Deletions cut 10 bases from V and 8 bases from J, with 17 bases between. As DNA, the CDR3 is TGTGCCACCCTACGCGGGCGGGCGGAAGCTTTCTTT. Residues: CATLRGRAEAFF. Full variable domain (rest looked up from reference TRBV7-6 and TRBJ1-1): GAGVSQSPRYKVTKRGQDVALRCDPISGHVSLYWYRQALGQGPEFLTYFNYEAQQDKSGLPNDRFSAERPEGSISTLTIQRTEQRDSAMYRCATLRGRAEAFFGQGTRLTVV.

In nucleotides, the CDR3 is TGTGCCAGCAGTAGGACAGGGAACTACAATGAGCAGTTCTTC. Translated, it gives CASSRTGNYNEQFF. This sequence joins TRBV6-6 and TRBJ2-1; 8 nucleotides agree with TRBD1. The V gene's germline CDR1 is MNHNY and CDR2 SVGAGI (reference sequence). The CDR3 runs to 14 residues. After removal of 5 bases from V and 3 bases from J, the junction contained 3 bases not matched to a gene.

The V gene is TRBV28, the J gene TRBJ2-5, with TRBD1 matching over 7 bases. CDR1 is MDHEN and CDR2 is SYDVKM in the germline V gene. The J segment lost 1 base and the V segment lost 7 bases, leaving 12 bases of the junction unmatched. The CDR3 has 16 residues. The CDR3 DNA sequence: TGTGCCAGCATGAGGGGGACAGTTCGGTTCCAAGAGACCCAGTACTTC. Translation gives CASMRGTVRFQETQYF.

This clone showed up just once. The chain is built from TRBV7-2 and TRBJ2-1; 9 nucleotides agree with TRBD2. The germline V gene has CDR1 SGHTA and CDR2 FQGNSA. This CDR3 spans 15 amino acids. V shed 6 bases, J shed 2 bases, and the junction held 5 bases outside the gene matches. This CDR3 reads CASRPTSGPYNEQFF. Written as DNA, the CDR3 is TGTGCCAGCAGGCCGACTAGCGGACCCTACAATGAGCAGTTCTTC.